The 26 T cell receptor beta chains in this list originate from one sample, sequenced in a study of blood T cell repertoires in COVID-19. Method: immunoSEQ multiplex PCR; TCRdb's copy keeps in-frame clones and lacks some. The profile shows tens of thousands of clones, 90% of them singletons. Material: peripheral blood. The source is a man aged 50 or older with acute or convalescent COVID-19.

The chain combines TRBV11-2 with TRBJ2-7; D is undetermined. Germline V gene lookup returns CDR1 SGHAT and CDR2 FQNNGV. Trimming removed 3 bases at V and 4 bases at J, with 7 bases between. CDR3 length: 12 residues. The CDR3 sequence is CASSLAGYEQYF. CDR3 nucleotides: TGTGCCAGCAGCTTGGCTGGTTACGAGCAGTACTTC.

The chain joins TRBV27 to TRBJ2-7; D is unclear. The CDR3 runs to 15 residues. Per germline, CDR1 MNHEY and CDR2 SMNVEV (reference sequence). V was shortened by 0 bases and J by 0 bases, with 9 bases between the two germline ends. CDR3 amino acids: CASSLSGHLSYEQYF. The CDR3 nucleotides read TGTGCCAGCAGTTTATCGGGCCACCTCTCCTACGAGCAGTACTTC.

The sample holds one count of this clone. The chain joins TRBV12-3 or TRBV12-4 to TRBJ2-7; no clear D gene. V was cut by 6 bases and J by 2 bases, with 11 bases left in between. CDR3 size: 13 residues. This CDR3 reads CASSKDLPYEQYF. The CDR3 nucleotides are TGTGCCAGCAGCAAAGACTTGCCCTACGAGCAGTACTTC.

This chain joins TRBV18 and TRBJ2-7, with 14 positions matching TRBD2. The J segment lost 5 bases and the V segment lost 2 bases, leaving 2 bases of the junction unmatched. Germline V gene sequence: CDR1 KGHSH, CDR2 LQKENI. The CDR3 extends over 15 amino acids. The CDR3 loop reads CASSPSGLAGDEQYF. For the CDR3, the DNA is TGTGCCAGCTCACCATCGGGACTAGCGGGAGACGAGCAGTACTTC.

The chain recombines TRBV7-8 with TRBJ2-3; 8 nucleotides align to TRBD1. Germline V CDR1 and CDR2: SGHVS, FQNEAQ. V trimming: 1 base; J trimming: 4 bases; junction bases outside the gene matches: 1. The CDR3 runs to 14 residues. In DNA, the CDR3 is TGTGCCAGCAGCTTAGGGACAGGGTCAGATACGCAGTATTTT. Residues: CASSLGTGSDTQYF. Variable domain in full (rest from reference TRBV7-8 and TRBJ2-3): GAGVSQSPRYKVAKRGQDVALRCDPISGHVSLFWYQQALGQGPEFLTYFQNEAQLDKSGLPSDRFFAERPEGSVSTLKIQRTQQEDSAVYLCASSLGTGSDTQYFGPGTRLTVL.

This rearrangement joins TRBV27 to TRBJ1-5; perhaps TRBD1 as D (5 bases). This CDR3 contains 15 residues. V was clipped by 1 base and J by 6 bases, with 13 bases between them. Germline values: CDR1 MNHEY, CDR2 SMNVEV (reference sequence). The CDR3 DNA reads as TGTGCCAGCAGTTTATATGGGGGAGGAAGTCAGCCCCAGCATTTT. Protein product: CASSLYGGGSQPQHF.

The gene calls are TRBV30 and TRBJ1-5; D is undetermined. This CDR3 comprises 13 residues. V lost 2 bases to trimming and J lost 2 bases, with 7 bases between them. Per the germline V gene, CDR1 is GTSNPN and CDR2 is SVGIG (reference sequence). In nucleotides, the CDR3 is TGTGCCTGGAGTCCCGGGGGCAATCAGCCCCAGCATTTT. Encoded protein: CAWSPGGNQPQHF. Using reference TRBV30 and TRBJ1-5 for the parts outside the CDR3, the full variable domain is SQTIHQWPATLVQPVGSPLSLECTVEGTSNPNLYWYRQAAGRGLQLLFYSVGIGQISSEVPQNLSASRPQDRQFILSSKKLLLSDSGFYLCAWSPGGNQPQHFGDGTRLSIL.

This chain connects TRBV19 to TRBJ1-1; no clear D. CDR3 length equals 11 residues. Trimming shortened V by 3 bases and J by 7 bases, and 6 bases separated the two germline ends. In germline, CDR1 is LNHDA, CDR2 SQIVND (reference sequence). The CDR3 loop is CASSIPGEAFF. In DNA, the CDR3 is TGTGCCAGTAGTATTCCGGGTGAAGCTTTCTTT.

This chain uses TRBV7-9 with TRBJ1-2, with 10 bases fitting TRBD1. Germline loops: CDR1 SEHNR, CDR2 FQNEAQ (reference sequence). The V segment lost 5 bases and the J segment 6 bases; nucleotides outside the gene matches: 12. The CDR3 contains 16 residues. The CDR3 is CASSPPWGQGSHGYTF. CDR3 sequence (DNA): TGTGCCAGCAGCCCGCCCTGGGGACAGGGGTCCCATGGCTACACCTTC.

V usage is TRBV7-6 and J usage is TRBJ2-1, with 10 bases lining up with TRBD2. In germline, CDR1 is SGHVS, CDR2 FNYEAQ. This CDR3 is 17 amino acids long. The ends lost 3 bases at V and 6 bases at J; junction bases unmatched: 11. CDR3 sequence: CASSFSSGRARINEQFF. The CDR3 DNA follows: TGTGCCAGCAGCTTTAGCAGCGGGAGGGCCAGGATCAATGAGCAGTTCTTC.

This chain links TRBV12-3 or TRBV12-4 with TRBJ2-1; TRBD1 agrees at 8 bases. CDR3 length: 13 amino acids. Trimming cost V 6 bases and J 10 bases; bases outside gene matches: 8. CDR3 DNA: TGTGCCAGCAGCTCGGACAGGGCGAACGAGCAGTTCTTC. Its protein product is CASSSDRANEQFF.

The rearrangement uses TRBV18 and TRBJ1-5, with D unclear. The ends were cut back, 4 bases at V and 10 bases at J, with 20 bases in the middle. The CDR3 contains 15 residues. CDR1 is KGHSH, CDR2 LQKENI, per germline. The CDR3 protein is CASSLYSHSGHPQHF. The DNA for the CDR3 is TGTGCCAGCTCACTCTATAGTCACTCGGGTCACCCCCAGCATTTT.

The V gene is TRBV3-1 (or the pseudogene TRBV3-2), the J gene TRBJ2-7, with 14 bases that match TRBD2. This CDR3 region has 21 residues. Germline V CDR1 and CDR2: LGHDT, YNNKEL (reference sequence). V was pared by 4 bases and J by 4 bases, with 21 bases of the junction left unmatched. CDR3 nucleotides: TGTGCCAGCAGCCCAACCCCCACCGGGACTAGCGGGAGAAGTTCCGGGTACGAGCAGTACTTC. Amino acid sequence: CASSPTPTGTSGRSSGYEQYF.

This chain joins TRBV27 and TRBJ1-6, with TRBD1 as a possible D gene (6 bases). CDR1 MNHEY and CDR2 SMNVEV come from the germline V gene (reference sequence). The CDR3 extends over 14 amino acids. V was shortened by 3 bases and J by 8 bases, with 11 bases between the two germline ends. The CDR3 reads CASSLGGAYSPLHF. CDR3 DNA sequence: TGTGCCAGCAGTTTGGGGGGGGCGTATTCACCCCTCCACTTT.

This chain connects TRBV30 to TRBJ1-2; 7 bases fit TRBD1. Trimming cost V 4 bases and J 7 bases; bases outside gene matches: 9. Germline V gene sequence: CDR1 GTSNPN, CDR2 SVGIG (reference sequence). The CDR3 runs to 13 residues. CDR3 protein: CAWIPGQSLGYTF. In DNA, the CDR3 is TGTGCCTGGATCCCGGGACAGTCTCTTGGCTACACCTTC. The entire variable domain, with the rest obtained from reference TRBV30 and TRBJ1-2, is as follows: SQTIHQWPATLVQPVGSPLSLECTVEGTSNPNLYWYRQAAGRGLQLLFYSVGIGQISSEVPQNLSASRPQDRQFILSSKKLLLSDSGFYLCAWIPGQSLGYTFGSGTRLTVV.

This CDR3 reads CAITIGLAGYEQFF. In nucleotides, the CDR3 is TGTGCCATCACTATAGGACTAGCGGGCTACGAGCAGTTCTTC. This chain links TRBV10-3 with TRBJ2-1; 11 bases are shared with TRBD2. This CDR3 spans 14 amino acids. V was pared by 7 bases and J by 10 bases, with 9 bases of the junction left unmatched. The germline CDR1 and CDR2 sequences are ENHRY and SYGVKD.

This clone was picked up a small number of times. The chain joins TRBV13 to TRBJ2-7; 10 positions match TRBD1. The CDR3 has 14 residues. Germline V lookup: CDR1 PRHDT, CDR2 FYEKMQ (reference sequence). V gave up 4 bases and J gave up 3 bases; unmatched junction bases: 3. The CDR3 region has the DNA TGTGCCAGCAGCTCGAGGACAGGGGGCTACGAGCAGTACTTC. It translates to CASSSRTGGYEQYF.

This chain uses TRBV6-5 with TRBJ1-1; D gene unclear. The CDR3 spans 15 residues. Germline V gives CDR1 MNHEY, CDR2 SVGAGI. The V and J ends lost 7 bases and 4 bases respectively, with 19 bases between them. Written as DNA, the CDR3 is TGTGCCAGCACCCCCCTGGGCCTGCTATTCACTGAAGCTTTCTTT. It translates to CASTPLGLLFTEAFF.

The gene calls are TRBV12-5 and TRBJ2-5, with TRBD1 matching over 7 bases. CDR1 is LGHNT, CDR2 FRNRAP, per germline. J was trimmed by 4 bases and V by 1 base; bases with no gene match: 0. The CDR3 contains 13 residues. CDR3 protein: CASGLGQGETQYF. For the CDR3, the DNA is TGTGCTAGTGGTTTGGGACAGGGAGAGACCCAGTACTTC.

CDR3 region: CASSYSLAGASYEQYF. CDR3 nucleotide sequence: TGTGCCAGCAGTTACTCTTTGGCGGGGGCTTCCTACGAGCAGTACTTC. V gene TRBV6-5 combines with J gene TRBJ2-7, with D perhaps TRBD2 (7 bases). Germline CDR1 MNHEY, CDR2 SVGAGI. Trimming left V 0 bases short and J 1 base short, with 13 bases between. The CDR3 sequence is 16 residues long.

This sequence joins TRBV5-8 and TRBJ2-7; unclear D gene. Per germline, CDR1 SGHTS and CDR2 YDEGEE. The CDR3 runs 13 residues. Trimming pared 2 bases from V and 4 bases from J, leaving 10 bases between. The CDR3 loop reads CASSLYSRYEQYF. CDR3 bases: TGTGCCAGCAGCTTATATTCGAGGTACGAGCAGTACTTC.

The rearrangement uses TRBV6-6 and TRBJ1-2; TRBD1 aligns across 8 bases. V shed 10 bases, J shed 4 bases, and the junction held 8 bases outside the gene matches. Germline assignment: CDR1 MNHNY and CDR2 SVGAGI (reference sequence). This CDR3 comprises 13 residues. CDR3 residues: CATNVGQGYGYTF. DNA of the CDR3: TGTGCCACCAACGTAGGACAGGGCTATGGCTACACCTTC.

The rearrangement joins TRBV7-2 to TRBJ2-3, with TRBD2 matching over 8 bases. Trimming took 5 bases from V and 6 from J; bases not matched to a gene: 10. Germline V gene data show CDR1 as SGHTA and CDR2 as FQGNSA. The CDR3 loop spans 15 amino acids. CDR3 sequence reads: CASSLLAGNRDTQYF. The CDR3 DNA reads as TGTGCCAGCAGCCTCTTAGCGGGAAACAGGGATACGCAGTATTTT.

The rearrangement joins TRBV9 to TRBJ2-3; the D is unclear. The V end lost 0 bases, the J end lost 2 bases, and 13 bases lay between the germline ends. The CDR3 runs to 16 residues. From germline, CDR1 is SGDLS and CDR2 YYNGEE. Here the CDR3 reads CASSVEGPGFTDTQYF. CDR3 DNA sequence: TGTGCCAGCAGCGTAGAAGGTCCGGGTTTCACAGATACGCAGTATTTT.

This chain links TRBV18 with TRBJ1-3, with 9 bases that match TRBD1. Germline trimming cut 0 bases from V and 4 bases from J; bases unmatched to any gene: 4. This CDR3 contains 16 residues. Looked up from germline, CDR1 is KGHSH and CDR2 is LQKENI. CDR3 residues: CASSPPGQGVGNTIYF. The CDR3 bases are TGTGCCAGCTCACCACCGGGACAGGGTGTCGGAAACACCATATATTTT.

The CDR3 protein is CAISRLAGGNNEQFF. CDR3 DNA: TGTGCCATCAGTAGACTAGCGGGAGGGAACAATGAGCAGTTCTTC. This sequence joins TRBV10-3 and TRBJ2-1, with 14 bases lining up with TRBD2. This CDR3 contains 15 residues. Per germline, CDR1 ENHRY and CDR2 SYGVKD. V trimming: 5 bases; J trimming: 5 bases; junction bases outside the gene matches: 2.